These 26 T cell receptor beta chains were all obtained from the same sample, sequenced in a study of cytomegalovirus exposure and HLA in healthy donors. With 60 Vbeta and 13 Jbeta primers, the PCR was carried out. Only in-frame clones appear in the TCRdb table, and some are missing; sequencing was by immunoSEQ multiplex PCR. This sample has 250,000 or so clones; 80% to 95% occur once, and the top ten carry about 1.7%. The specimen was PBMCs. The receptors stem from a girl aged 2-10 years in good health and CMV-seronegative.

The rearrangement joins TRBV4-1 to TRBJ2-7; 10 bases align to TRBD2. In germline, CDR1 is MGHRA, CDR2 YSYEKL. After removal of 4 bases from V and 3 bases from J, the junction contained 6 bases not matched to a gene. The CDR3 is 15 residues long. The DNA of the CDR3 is TGCGCCAGCAGCCCAGGACTAGCGGTATTCTACGAGCAGTACTTC. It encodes CASSPGLAVFYEQYF.

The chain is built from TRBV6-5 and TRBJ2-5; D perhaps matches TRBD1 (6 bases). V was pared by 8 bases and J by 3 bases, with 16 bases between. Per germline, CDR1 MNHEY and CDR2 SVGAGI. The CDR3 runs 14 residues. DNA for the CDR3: TGTGCCAGCGGACAGTGGGTTGGAAAAGAGACCCAGTACTTC. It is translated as CASGQWVGKETQYF.

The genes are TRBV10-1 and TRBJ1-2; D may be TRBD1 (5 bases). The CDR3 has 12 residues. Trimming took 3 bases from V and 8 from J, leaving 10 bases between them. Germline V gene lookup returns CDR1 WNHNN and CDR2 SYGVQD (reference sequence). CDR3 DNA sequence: TGCGCCAGCAGTGACTGGGGGGAAGGCTACACCTTC. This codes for CASSDWGEGYTF.

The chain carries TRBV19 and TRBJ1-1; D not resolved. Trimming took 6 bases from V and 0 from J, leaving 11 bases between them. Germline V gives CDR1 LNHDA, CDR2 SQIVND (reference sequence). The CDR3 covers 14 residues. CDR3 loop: CASSPGRVNTEAFF. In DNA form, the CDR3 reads TGTGCCAGTAGCCCCGGGAGGGTGAACACTGAAGCTTTCTTT.

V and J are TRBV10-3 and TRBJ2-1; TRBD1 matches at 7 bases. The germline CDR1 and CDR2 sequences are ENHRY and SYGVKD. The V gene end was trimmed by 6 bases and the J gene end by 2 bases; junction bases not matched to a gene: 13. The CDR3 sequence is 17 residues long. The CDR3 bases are TGTGCCATCAGCAAATCTGGGGGACAGAAGGCCTACAATGAGCAGTTCTTC. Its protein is CAISKSGGQKAYNEQFF.

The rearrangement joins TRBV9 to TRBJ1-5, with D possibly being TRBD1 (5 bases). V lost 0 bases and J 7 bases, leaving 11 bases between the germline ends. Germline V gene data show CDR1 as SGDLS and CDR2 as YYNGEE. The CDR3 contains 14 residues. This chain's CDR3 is CASSVGPGSQPQHF. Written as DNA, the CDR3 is TGTGCCAGCAGCGTAGGTCCAGGGTCCCAGCCCCAGCATTTT.

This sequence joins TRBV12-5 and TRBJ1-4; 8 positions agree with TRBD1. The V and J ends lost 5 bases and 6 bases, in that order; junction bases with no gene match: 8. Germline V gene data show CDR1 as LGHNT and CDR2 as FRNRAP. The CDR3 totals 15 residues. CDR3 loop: CASGPGQGLDEKLFF. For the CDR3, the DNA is TGTGCTAGTGGTCCCGGACAGGGATTGGATGAAAAACTGTTTTTT.

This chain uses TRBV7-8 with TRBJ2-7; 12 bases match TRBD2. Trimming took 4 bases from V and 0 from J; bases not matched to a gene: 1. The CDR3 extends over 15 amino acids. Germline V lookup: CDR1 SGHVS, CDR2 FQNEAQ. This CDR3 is CASSWTSGTSYEQYF. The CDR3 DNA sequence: TGTGCCAGCAGCTGGACTAGCGGGACCTCCTACGAGCAGTACTTC.

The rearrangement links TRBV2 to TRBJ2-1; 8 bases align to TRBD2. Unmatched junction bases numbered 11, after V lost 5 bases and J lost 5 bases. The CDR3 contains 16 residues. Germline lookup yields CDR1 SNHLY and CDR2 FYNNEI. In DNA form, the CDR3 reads TGTGCCAGCAGTTTCCCACTCGGGGGGGCCAACAATGAGCAGTTCTTC. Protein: CASSFPLGGANNEQFF.

The CDR3 protein is CATSRPPGQEGTQYF. Written as DNA, the CDR3 is TGTGCCACCAGCAGACCGCCGGGACAGGAGGGGACCCAGTACTTC. The genes are TRBV15 and TRBJ2-5; 8 nucleotides match TRBD1. Germline V gene sequence: CDR1 LNHNV, CDR2 YYDKDF (reference sequence). V was clipped by 2 bases and J by 7 bases; unmatched bases: 9. The CDR3 consists of 15 residues.

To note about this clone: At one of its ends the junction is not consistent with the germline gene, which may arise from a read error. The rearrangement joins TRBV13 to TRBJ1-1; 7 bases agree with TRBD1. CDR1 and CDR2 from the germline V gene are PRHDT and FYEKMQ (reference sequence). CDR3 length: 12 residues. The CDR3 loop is CASRGQNSEAFF. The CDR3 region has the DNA TGTGCCAGCAGGGGACAGAACAGTGAAGCTTTCTTT.

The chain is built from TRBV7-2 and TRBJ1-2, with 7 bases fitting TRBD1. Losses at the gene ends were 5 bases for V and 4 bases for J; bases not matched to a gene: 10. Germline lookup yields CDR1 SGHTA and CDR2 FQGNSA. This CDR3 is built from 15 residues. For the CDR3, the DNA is TGTGCCAGCAGCCCGAACGCCGGGACAGTCTATGGCTACACCTTC. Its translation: CASSPNAGTVYGYTF.

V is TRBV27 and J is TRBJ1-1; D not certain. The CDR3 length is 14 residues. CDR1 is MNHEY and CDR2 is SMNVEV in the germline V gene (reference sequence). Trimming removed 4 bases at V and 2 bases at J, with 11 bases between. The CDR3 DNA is TGTGCCAGCAGTTCCCGGCCAGGAAACACTGAAGCTTTCTTT. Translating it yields CASSSRPGNTEAFF.

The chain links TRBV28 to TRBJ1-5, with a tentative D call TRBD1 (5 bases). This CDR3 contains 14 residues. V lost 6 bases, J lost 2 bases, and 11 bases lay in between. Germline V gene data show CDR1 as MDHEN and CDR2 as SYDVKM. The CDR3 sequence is CASSPRVGNQPQHF. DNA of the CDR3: TGTGCCAGCAGCCCCAGGGTTGGCAATCAGCCCCAGCATTTT.

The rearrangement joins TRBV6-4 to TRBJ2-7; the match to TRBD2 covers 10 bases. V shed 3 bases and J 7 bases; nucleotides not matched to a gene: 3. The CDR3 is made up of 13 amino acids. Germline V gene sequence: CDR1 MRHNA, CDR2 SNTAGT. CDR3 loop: CASSELAGREQYF. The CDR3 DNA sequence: TGTGCCAGCAGTGAACTAGCGGGAAGGGAGCAGTACTTC.

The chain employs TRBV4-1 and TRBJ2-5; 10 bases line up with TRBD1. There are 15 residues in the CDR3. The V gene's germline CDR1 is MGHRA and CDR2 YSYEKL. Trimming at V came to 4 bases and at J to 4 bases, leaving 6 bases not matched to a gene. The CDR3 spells CASSLPGQGGETQYF. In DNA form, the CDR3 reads TGCGCCAGCAGCCTACCTGGACAGGGGGGAGAGACCCAGTACTTC.

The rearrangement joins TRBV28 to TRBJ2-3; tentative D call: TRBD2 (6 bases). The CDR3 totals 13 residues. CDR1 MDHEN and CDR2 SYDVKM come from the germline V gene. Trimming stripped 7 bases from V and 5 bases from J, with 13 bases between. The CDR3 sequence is CASNVSGRDTQYF. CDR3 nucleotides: TGTGCCAGCAACGTCTCCGGGAGAGATACGCAGTATTTT.

CDR3 sequence reads: CASSFGGTQPQHF. CDR3 bases: TGTGCCAGCAGTTTCGGGGGGACTCAGCCCCAGCATTTT. V is TRBV27 and J is TRBJ1-5; a possible D gene is TRBD1 (5 bases). V was clipped by 3 bases and J by 6 bases, with 9 bases between them. Germline CDR1 and CDR2: MNHEY and SMNVEV (reference sequence). CDR3 length: 13 amino acids.

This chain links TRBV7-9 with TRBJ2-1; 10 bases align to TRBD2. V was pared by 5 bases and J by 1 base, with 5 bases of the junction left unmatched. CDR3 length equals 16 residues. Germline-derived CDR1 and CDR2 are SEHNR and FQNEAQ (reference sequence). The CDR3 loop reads CASSPRAGGSYNEQFF. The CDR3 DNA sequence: TGTGCCAGCAGCCCCAGAGCGGGAGGGTCCTACAATGAGCAGTTCTTC.

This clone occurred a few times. The CDR3 here is CASSLAPAGVTDTQYF. The DNA for the CDR3 is TGTGCCAGCAGCTTAGCGCCCGCGGGAGTCACAGATACGCAGTATTTT. The chain uses TRBV7-8 and TRBJ2-3, with 7 bases lining up with TRBD2. Germline V lookup: CDR1 SGHVS, CDR2 FQNEAQ. This CDR3 region has 16 residues. Trimming cost V 0 bases and J 2 bases; bases outside gene matches: 5.

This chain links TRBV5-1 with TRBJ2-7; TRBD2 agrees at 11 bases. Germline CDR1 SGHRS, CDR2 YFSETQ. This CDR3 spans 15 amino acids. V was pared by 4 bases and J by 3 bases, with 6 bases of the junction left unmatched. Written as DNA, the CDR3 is TGCGCCAGCAGCATAACTAGCGGGAGCGTCTACGAGCAGTACTTC. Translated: CASSITSGSVYEQYF.

CDR3 protein: CASSGTSLNEQFF. The CDR3 DNA reads TGTGCCAGTAGCGGGACTTCGCTCAATGAGCAGTTCTTC. The V call is TRBV19, the J call TRBJ2-1, with a tentative D call TRBD2 (6 bases). This CDR3 comprises 13 residues. Deletions cut 6 bases from V and 6 bases from J, with 12 bases between. Germline V gene data show CDR1 as LNHDA and CDR2 as SQIVND (reference sequence).

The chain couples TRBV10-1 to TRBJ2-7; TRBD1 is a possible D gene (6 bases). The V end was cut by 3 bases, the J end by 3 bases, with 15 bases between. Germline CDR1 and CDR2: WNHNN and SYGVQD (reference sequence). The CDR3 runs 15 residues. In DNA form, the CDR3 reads TGCGCCAGCAGTGAAACAGGGCCCCCTTTCTACGAGCAGTACTTC. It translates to CASSETGPPFYEQYF.

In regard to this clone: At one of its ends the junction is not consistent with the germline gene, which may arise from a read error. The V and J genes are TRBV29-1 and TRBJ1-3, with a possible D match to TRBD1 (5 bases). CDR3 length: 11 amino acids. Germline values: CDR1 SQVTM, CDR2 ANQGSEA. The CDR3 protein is CSVEGGITIYF. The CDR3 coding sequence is TGCAGCGTTGAGGGGGGAATCACCATATATTTT. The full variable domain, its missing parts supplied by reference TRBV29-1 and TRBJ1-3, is SAVISQKPSRDICQRGTSLTIQCQVDSQVTMMFWYRQQPGQSLTLIATANQGSEATYESGFVIDKFPISRPNLTFSTLTVSNMSPEDSSIYLCSVEGGITIYFGEGSWLTVV.

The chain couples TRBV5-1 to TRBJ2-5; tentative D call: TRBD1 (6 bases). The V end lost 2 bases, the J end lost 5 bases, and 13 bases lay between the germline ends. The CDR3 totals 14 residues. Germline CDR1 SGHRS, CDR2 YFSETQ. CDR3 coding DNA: TGCGCCAGCAGCTTTACAGGGTGGGGGGAGACCCAGTACTTC. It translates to CASSFTGWGETQYF.

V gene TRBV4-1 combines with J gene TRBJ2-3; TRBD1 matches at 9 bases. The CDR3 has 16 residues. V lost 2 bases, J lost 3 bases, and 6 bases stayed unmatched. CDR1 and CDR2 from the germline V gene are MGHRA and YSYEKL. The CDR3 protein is CASSQPGQGQTDTQYF. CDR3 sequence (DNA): TGCGCCAGCAGCCAACCCGGACAGGGGCAGACAGATACGCAGTATTTT.